This is a list of T cell receptor beta chains from one sample in a study of T cells in Graves' hyperthyroidism and ophthalmopathy. TCRdb re-derived calls from the multiplex PCR reads in MiXCR, one entry per CDR3 protein. The repertoire has a few hundred thousand distinct CDR3 sequences, about 15% of them found once; the top ten carry about 31%. Sample: blood. The source is a woman aged 25 to 39 with Graves' hyperthyroidism. Each CDR3 is given with its conserved first and last residue. A D gene is named only where the DNA matches it firmly. Size is stated for part of the rows, as once, few or many counts, or as a class when the clone is expanded.

D,J,length,V,size,DNA,CDR3
TRBD2,TRBJ2-1,14,TRBV20-1,few,TGCAGTGCCTCGGGACTAGCGGGAACTAATGAGCAGTTCTTC,CSASGLAGTNEQFF
TRBD1,TRBJ1-2,15,TRBV7-9,.,TGTGCCAGCAGCTCCATCGACAGGGACTCCTATGGCTACACCTTC,CASSSIDRDSYGYTF
.,TRBJ2-7,14,TRBV7-9,many,TGTGCCAGCAGCCACCCCCACGACGGCTACGAGCAGTACTTC,CASSHPHDGYEQYF
TRBD1,TRBJ2-2,16,TRBV11-1,many,TGTGCCAGCAGCCAAGGACAGGGGAAGAACACCGGGGAGCTGTTTTTT,CASSQGQGKNTGELFF
.,TRBJ1-1,15,TRBV6-1,few,TGTGCCAGCAGGTCGGGACTTTACATGAACACTGAAGCTTTCTTT,CASRSGLYMNTEAFF
.,TRBJ1-5,13,TRBV28,.,TGTGCCAGCCGTTCCGGCCATCAGGGGCCCCAGCATTTT,CASRSGHQGPQHF
.,TRBJ2-2,15,TRBV9,many,TGTGCCAGCAGCGCAGCCAGGGCGGGCACCGGGGAGCTGTTTTTT,CASSAARAGTGELFF
TRBD2,TRBJ2-1,15,TRBV5-1,many,TGCGCCAGCAGCTTGGAGGCGGGAGGATTCACTGAGCAGTTCTTC,CASSLEAGGFTEQFF
TRBD2,TRBJ2-3,16,TRBV5-5,few,TGTGCCAGCAGCGTCGGGACTAGCGGGAGCACAGATACGCAGTATTTT,CASSVGTSGSTDTQYF
TRBD2,TRBJ2-7,13,TRBV20-1,many,TGCAGTGCTAGGACTAGCGAGGCCTACGAGCAGTACTTC,CSARTSEAYEQYF
.,TRBJ2-5,14,TRBV7-2,.,TGTGCCAGCAGCTTAGCTGTTTTGACGAAGACCCAGTACTTC,CASSLAVLTKTQYF
.,TRBJ2-3,15,TRBV7-8,.,TGTGCCAGCAGCTTCGTGGGGGCGGGAGAAGATACGCAGTATTTT,CASSFVGAGEDTQYF
.,TRBJ2-1,15,TRBV10-3,.,TGTGCCATCAGTGAGCCGGGACTCACCTACAATGAGCAGTTCTTC,CAISEPGLTYNEQFF
.,TRBJ1-3,15,TRBV28,few,TGTGCCAGCAGTTTCGGGGGAATCTCTGGAAACACCATATATTTT,CASSFGGISGNTIYF